This TCR beta chain was sequenced during a study of blood T cells in healthy people across ages. Study-wide findings and caveats: Higher naive T cell percentage went strongly together with higher TCR beta diversity.

Turning to this clonotype: What it binds is not known.

It was with a sample-barcoded 5' primer and a J-beta primer mix that a second PCR of roughly 7 to 12 cycles was run. Each cDNA molecule was tagged by a template-switch adaptor with 12 random nucleotides. TCRdb used MiXCR to reprocess the 5' RACE reads, holding one entry per CDR3 protein. The sample includes roughly 1.4 million distinct CDR3 sequences, approximately 60% of them seen just once. V was shortened by 8 bases and J by 9 bases, with 19 bases between the two germline ends. There are 13 residues in the CDR3. Germline lookup yields CDR1 SNHLY and CDR2 FYNNEI. The sequencing input was blood. This clonotype was sampled from a man aged 18 to 29 in good health. This rearrangement joins TRBV2 to TRBJ2-5; possibly TRBD1 for D (6 bases). CDR3 protein: CASGRAGEGAQYF. The CDR3 DNA is TGTGCCAGCGGCCGGGCAGGGGAAGGGGCCCAGTACTTC.